This paragraph reports one T cell receptor beta chain. No antigen is known for it. RNA served as the template for amplifying TCR beta CDR3 regions. Second-round multiplex PCR came after first-round RT-PCR with HTBI primers. TCRdb fed the multiplex PCR reads into MiXCR, producing one record per CDR3 protein. The sample carries about 700,000 distinct CDR3 sequences, just over 40% recorded once. The sample comes from a study of Graves' ophthalmopathy and Graves' hyperthyroidism. Study conclusions and caveats: Most thyroid clonotypes with frequency above 0.001 were detected in blood too.

The clonotype was recovered from an adult man with Graves' ophthalmopathy. The sequencing sample was made of peripheral blood.

Here the CDR3 DNA reads TGTGCCAGCAGCAAAGCCCGGGGGCCAGGGCAGTTCTTC. Amino acids: CASSKARGPGQFF. The J gene is TRBJ2-5, the V gene TRBV7-7; D tentatively reads TRBD1 or TRBD2 (6 bases each). The J call is doubtful: the DNA matches TRBJ2-1 better. The CDR3 covers 13 residues. Germline lookup yields CDR1 SSHAT and CDR2 FNYEAQ (reference sequence).